This T cell receptor beta chain was sequenced for a study of identical twins. Study-level points and caveats: Fewer insertions marked abundant cord blood beta clonotypes; young adult naive trended weakly, memory not at all. Researchers reported weaker excess twin sharing in beta out-of-frame sequences.

This clonotype turned up a few times. Its target is not known. Template switching added a universal primer site; cDNA carried unique molecular identifiers. TCRdb reprocessed the 5' RACE reads with MiXCR, giving one entry per CDR3 protein. The data hold some 900,000 distinct CDR3 sequences, with roughly an eighth observed a single time. Healthy Caucasians provided all donations. The V gene's germline CDR1 is SGHDN and CDR2 FVKESK. This CDR3 spans 17 amino acids. Trimming cost V 1 base and J 0 bases, with 12 bases left between them. The data also belong to a second study, concerning yellow fever vaccine responses in identical twins.

The clonotype comes from a woman under 30 in good health. V usage is TRBV14 and J usage is TRBJ2-2, with D maybe TRBD1 (6 bases). The material sequenced was PBMCs. This CDR3 is CASSQGQARANTGELFF. For the CDR3, the DNA is TGTGCCAGCAGCCAAGGACAGGCCCGGGCGAACACCGGGGAGCTGTTTTTT. Supplemented by reference TRBV14 and TRBJ2-2, the full variable domain reads EAGVTQFPSHSVIEKGQTVTLRCDPISGHDNLYWYRRVMGKEIKFLLHFVKESKQDESGMPNNRFLAERTGGTYSTLKVQPAELEDSGVYFCASSQGQARANTGELFFGEGSRLTVL.